This T cell receptor (beta chain) is from a study of blood T cells in healthy people across ages. Study results and caveats: Diversity was higher, and naive CD4+ cells more numerous, in long-lived donors than in aged donors. Age brought a roughly linear fall in TCR beta diversity measured per million T cells.

For the second PCR, which ran for about 7 to 11 cycles, a sample-barcoded 5' primer and a J-beta primer mix were used. TCRdb reanalysed the 5' RACE reads using MiXCR and keeps one entry per CDR3 protein. Of 600,000 or so distinct CDR3 sequences listed, under 30% are singletons. Only a few counts were recorded for this clonotype. Its specificity is unknown. This may be a read error, as it is one base from a much larger clone. Whenever a sample was processed, at least 7 million PBMCs were isolated. The sample consisted of blood. The sequence derives from a woman aged 80 or older in good health.

CDR3 coding DNA: TGTGCCAGCAGACCTAGCGGGGGGGCCGTAGGGACCCAGTACTTC. Translated, it gives CASRPSGGAVGTQYF. This rearrangement joins TRBV6-5 to TRBJ2-4, with 12 bases aligning to TRBD2. The J call is in doubt because the DNA end fits TRBJ2-5 better. The CDR3 is made up of 15 amino acids. Germline assignment: CDR1 MNHEY and CDR2 SVGAGI.